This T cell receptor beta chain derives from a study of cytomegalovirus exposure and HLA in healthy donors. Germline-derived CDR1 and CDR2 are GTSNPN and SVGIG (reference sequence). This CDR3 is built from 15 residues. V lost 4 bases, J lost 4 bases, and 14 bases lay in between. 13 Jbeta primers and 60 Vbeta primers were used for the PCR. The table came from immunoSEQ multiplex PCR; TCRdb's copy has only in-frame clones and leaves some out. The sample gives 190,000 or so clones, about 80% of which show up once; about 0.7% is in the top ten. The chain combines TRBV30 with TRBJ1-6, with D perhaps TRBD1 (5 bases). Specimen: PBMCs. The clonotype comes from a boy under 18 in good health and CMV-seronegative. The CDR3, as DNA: TGTGCCTGGACTGTGGGGCAACCTTATAATTCACCCCTCCACTTT. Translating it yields CAWTVGQPYNSPLHF.